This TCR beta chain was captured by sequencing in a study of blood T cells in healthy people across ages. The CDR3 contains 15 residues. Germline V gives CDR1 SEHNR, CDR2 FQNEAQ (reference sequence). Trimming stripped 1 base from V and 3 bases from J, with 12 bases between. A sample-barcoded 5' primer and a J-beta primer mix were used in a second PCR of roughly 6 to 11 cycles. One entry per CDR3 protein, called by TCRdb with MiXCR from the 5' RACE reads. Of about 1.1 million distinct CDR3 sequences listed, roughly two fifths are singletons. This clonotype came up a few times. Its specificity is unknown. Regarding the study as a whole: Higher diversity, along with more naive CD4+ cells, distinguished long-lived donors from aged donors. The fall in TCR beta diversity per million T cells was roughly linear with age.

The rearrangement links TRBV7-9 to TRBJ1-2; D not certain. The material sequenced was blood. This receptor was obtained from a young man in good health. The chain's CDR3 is CASSLGRGTHYGYTF. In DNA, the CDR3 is TGTGCCAGCAGCTTAGGTCGGGGAACCCACTATGGCTACACCTTC.